This T cell receptor beta chain came from a study of Ad26.COV2.S vaccination and SARS-CoV-2 variants. Treatment in this sample: around 19 received Ad26.COV2.S at low or high dose, single or two shots; 5 received placebo; per-sample allocation not given. Sampling occurred on day 63 after the first vaccine or placebo injection. Assay used: immunoSEQ multiplex PCR; TCRdb lists only in-frame clones, some missing. The sample contains 400,000 to 450,000 clones, approximately 90% of which appear only once. This CDR3 comprises 16 residues. The V and J ends lost 4 bases and 5 bases respectively, with 20 bases between them. CDR1 is LGHDT, CDR2 YNNKEL, per germline (reference sequence).

The specimen was peripheral blood, collected in a trial of Ad26.COV2.S vaccine versus placebo. The sequence was obtained from a person between 18 and 59 years old who received the Ad26.COV2.S COVID-19 vaccine or a placebo. The chain is built from TRBV3-1 (or the pseudogene TRBV3-2) and TRBJ2-5; D is uncertain. The CDR3 nucleotides are TGTGCCAGCAGCCCAGCCGTCGGTGTCCTTCGGGAGACCCAGTACTTC. This sequence encodes CASSPAVGVLRETQYF.